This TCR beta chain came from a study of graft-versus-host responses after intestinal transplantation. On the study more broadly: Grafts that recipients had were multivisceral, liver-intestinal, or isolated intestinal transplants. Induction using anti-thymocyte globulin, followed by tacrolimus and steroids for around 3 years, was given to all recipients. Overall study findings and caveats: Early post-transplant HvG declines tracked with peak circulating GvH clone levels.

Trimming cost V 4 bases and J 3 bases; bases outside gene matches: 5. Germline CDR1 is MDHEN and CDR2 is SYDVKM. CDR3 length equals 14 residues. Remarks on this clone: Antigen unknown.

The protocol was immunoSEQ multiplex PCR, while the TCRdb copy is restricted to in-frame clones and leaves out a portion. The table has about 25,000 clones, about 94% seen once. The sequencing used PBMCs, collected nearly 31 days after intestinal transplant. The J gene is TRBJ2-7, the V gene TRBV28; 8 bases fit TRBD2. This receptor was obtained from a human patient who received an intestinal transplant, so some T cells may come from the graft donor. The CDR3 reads CASSSIGGDYEQYF. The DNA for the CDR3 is TGTGCCAGCAGTTCCATCGGGGGGGACTACGAGCAGTACTTC.